What follows is one T cell receptor (beta chain) and its context. Its target antigen remains unknown. No base quality information exists; no much larger clone differs at one position. The data belong to a study of control samples from healthy donors and cancer patients (dated by TCRdb to about 2020). The library came from the immunoSEQ multiplex PCR assay. TCRdb obtained this table from immuneACCESS and retained in-frame rearrangements with V and J assigned. These tables miss some clones; where compared with another copy, unresolved V genes account for less than half of the shortfall, and the remainder is unexplained. This sample lists roughly 100,000 clones; 83% were detected once. 13% of the sample comes from the top ten. The CDR3 numbers 16 residues from cysteine through phenylalanine. Only CDR3 DNA is held: 48 bases, read in frame from base 1. Sequences MNHNY (CDR1) and SVGAGI (CDR2) are obtained from the germline V gene (reference sequence). V and J are truncated by 6 bases and 4 bases respectively, leaving an intervening sequence of 19 bases.

Sequencing was carried out using blood. The chain joins TRBV6-6 to TRBJ2-1; the D gene cannot be resolved reliably. The receptor was isolated from a woman in her fifties or sixties in good health. CDR3 protein: CASRLEKGTEYNEQFF. The DNA sequence is TGTGCCAGCAGACTCGAGAAAGGAACAGAGTACAATGAGCAGTTCTTC.